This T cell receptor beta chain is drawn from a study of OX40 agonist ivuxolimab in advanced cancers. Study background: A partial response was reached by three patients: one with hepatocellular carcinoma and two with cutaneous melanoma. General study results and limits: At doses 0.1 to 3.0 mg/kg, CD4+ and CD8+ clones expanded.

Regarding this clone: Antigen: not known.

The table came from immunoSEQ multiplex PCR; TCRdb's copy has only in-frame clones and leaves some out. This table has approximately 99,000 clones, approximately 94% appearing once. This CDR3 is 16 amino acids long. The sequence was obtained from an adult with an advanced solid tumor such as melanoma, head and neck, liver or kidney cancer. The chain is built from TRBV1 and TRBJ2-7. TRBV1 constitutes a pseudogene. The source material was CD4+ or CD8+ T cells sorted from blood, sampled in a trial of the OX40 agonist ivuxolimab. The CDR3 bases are TGCACCAGCAGCCAAGACCCGCCCGGGGGCCCCTACGAGCAGTACTTC. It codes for CTSSQDPPGGPYEQYF.